This T cell receptor (beta chain) was sequenced for a study of blood T cell repertoires in COVID-19. At the level of the study: COVID-19 samples collected from the United States, Italy and Spain covered acute and convalescent phases. PBMCs, B-cell-depleted T cells, or T cells provided the cDNA or gDNA that made up the material.

As handled by the study authors: Amplification of reference gene primers provided the estimated nucleated cell counts. The protocol was immunoSEQ multiplex PCR, while the TCRdb copy is restricted to in-frame clones and leaves out a portion. V and J calls and clone size are given by that table; D and trimming were obtained from the DNA. This sample has almost 15,000 clones, with less than 90% found just once. V lost 7 bases to trimming and J lost 3 bases; unmatched junction nucleotides: 6. CDR3 size: 14 residues. Germline loops: CDR1 SNHLY, CDR2 FYNNEI. The sample taken for sequencing was peripheral blood. This TCR was recovered from a woman in her 70s in a cohort sampled during active or convalescent COVID-19. This chain links TRBV2 with TRBJ2-1; 7 positions agree with TRBD1. As DNA, the CDR3 is TGTGCCAGCAAGAAGACAGGGCGCTACAATGAGCAGTTCTTC. Its protein product is CASKKTGRYNEQFF.